This is a list of T cell receptor beta chains from one sample in a study of regulatory T cells in long-lasting Graves disease. MiXCR was run by TCRdb on the multiplex PCR reads, yielding one entry per CDR3 protein. The sample comprises some 340,000 distinct CDR3 sequences, approximately 23% of which are singletons, and approximately 30% rests with the top ten. Source: peripheral blood mononuclear cells (PBMCs), taken when the disease was refractory, from a patient treated with antithyroid drugs. The receptors come from a woman aged 40 to 50 with Graves disease. Both conserved end residues are part of each CDR3. D genes are given only for firm matches. Clone size is given for some rows only: seen once, a few or many times, or a class if the clone is expanded.

TRBJ2-3 - TRBV30 - TGTGCCTGGAGTGCGGCTAGCTCCGCAGATACGCAGTATTTT CAWSAASSADTQYF
TRBJ2-7 - TRBV27 TRBD1 TGTGCCAGCAGAAAGTGGGACAGCAAATCCTACGAGCAGTACTTC CASRKWDSKSYEQYF
TRBJ2-5 few TRBV20-1 - TGCAGTGCTCGAACAAGGGCTACCCAAGAGACCCAGTACTTC CSARTRATQETQYF
TRBJ2-2 many TRBV2 TRBD1 TGTGCCAGCAGTGGTTCCAGGGGGCTTCCCGGGGAGCTGTTTTTT CASSGSRGLPGELFF
TRBJ2-7 many TRBV20-1 TRBD2 TGCAGTGCTAGGCTAGCGGGAATCGACGAGCAGTACTTC CSARLAGIDEQYF
TRBJ2-2 few TRBV7-3 TRBD2 TGTGCCAGCAGCTCTGGACTAGCGGGAGAGGGGGAGCTGTTTTTT CASSSGLAGEGELFF
TRBJ1-4 many TRBV3-1 - TGTGCCAGCAGCCAAGAGACCACCGGCGAAAAACTGTTTTTT CASSQETTGEKLFF
TRBJ2-7 - TRBV19 TRBD1 TGTGCCAGTAGTATCTTCAGGGGGTCCTACGAGCAGTACTTC CASSIFRGSYEQYF
TRBJ2-1 - TRBV11-2 - TGTGCCAGCAGCTCCTCCGGGATAAGCTACAATGAGCAGCTCTTC CASSSSGISYNEQLF
TRBJ2-4 few TRBV10-1 TRBD1 TGCGCCAGCAGTGAGACTCGAGGGACAGGGGTCAAAAACATTCAGTACTTC CASSETRGTGVKNIQYF
TRBJ2-5 many TRBV24-1 TRBD1 TGTGCCACCAGTGATCCCGCAACAGGGGCAGAGACCCAGTACTTC CATSDPATGAETQYF
TRBJ1-1 - TRBV6-1 - TGCGCCAGCAGTGATGGCCCGGGTGAAGCTTTCTTT CASSDGPGEAFF
TRBJ1-5 - TRBV9 TRBD1 TGTGCCAGCAGCGTAGGGGACAGGGTGAATCAGCCCCAGCATTTT CASSVGDRVNQPQHF
TRBJ2-3 - TRBV20-1 - TGCAGTGCTAGAGTGGGGTCCACAGATACGCAGTATTTT CSARVGSTDTQYF
TRBJ1-3 few TRBV15 TRBD1 TGTGCCACCAGCAGGAATCCAATCATGCCATGGACAGGGCAGAGAAACACCATATATTTT CATSRNPIMPWTGQRNTIYF